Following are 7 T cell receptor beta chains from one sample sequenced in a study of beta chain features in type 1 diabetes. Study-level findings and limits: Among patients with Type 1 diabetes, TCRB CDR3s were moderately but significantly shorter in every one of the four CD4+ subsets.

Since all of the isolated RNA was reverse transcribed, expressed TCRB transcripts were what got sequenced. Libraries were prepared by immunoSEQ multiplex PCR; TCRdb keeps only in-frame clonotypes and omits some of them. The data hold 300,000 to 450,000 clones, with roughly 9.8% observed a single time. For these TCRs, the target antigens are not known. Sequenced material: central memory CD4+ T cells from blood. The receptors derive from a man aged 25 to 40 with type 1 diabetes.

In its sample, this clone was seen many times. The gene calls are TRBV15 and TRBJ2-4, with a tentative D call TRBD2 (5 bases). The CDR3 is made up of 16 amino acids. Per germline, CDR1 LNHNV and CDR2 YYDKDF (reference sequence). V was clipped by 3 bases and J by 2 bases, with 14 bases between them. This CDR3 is CATSRGERDSKNIQYF. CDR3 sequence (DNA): TGTGCCACCAGCAGGGGTGAGAGGGATTCCAAAAACATTCAGTACTTC. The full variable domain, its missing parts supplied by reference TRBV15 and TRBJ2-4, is DAMVIQNPRYQVTQFGKPVTLSCSQTLNHNVMYWYQQKSSQAPKLLFHYYDKDFNNEADTPDNFQSRRPNTSFCFLDIRSPGLGDTAMYLCATSRGERDSKNIQYFGAGTRLSVL.

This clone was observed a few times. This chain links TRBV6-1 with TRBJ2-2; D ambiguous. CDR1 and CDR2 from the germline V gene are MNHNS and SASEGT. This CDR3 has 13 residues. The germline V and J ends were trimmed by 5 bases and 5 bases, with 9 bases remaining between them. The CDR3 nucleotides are TGTGCCAGCAGTTTAGGGTTGACCGGGGAGCTGTTTTTT. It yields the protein CASSLGLTGELFF.

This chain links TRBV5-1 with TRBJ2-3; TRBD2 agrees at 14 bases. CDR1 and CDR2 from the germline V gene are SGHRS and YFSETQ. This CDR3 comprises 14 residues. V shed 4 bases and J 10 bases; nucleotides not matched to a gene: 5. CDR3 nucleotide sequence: TGCGCCAGCAGCCCGGGACTAGCGGGAGAACCGCAGTATTTT. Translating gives CASSPGLAGEPQYF.

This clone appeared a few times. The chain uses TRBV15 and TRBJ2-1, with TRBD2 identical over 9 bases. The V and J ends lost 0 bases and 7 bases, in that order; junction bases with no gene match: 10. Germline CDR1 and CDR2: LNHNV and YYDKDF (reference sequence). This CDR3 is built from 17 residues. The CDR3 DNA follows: TGTGCCACCAGCAGAGAAATTCCGAGCGCGGGAGGGAATGAGCAGTTCTTC. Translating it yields CATSREIPSAGGNEQFF.

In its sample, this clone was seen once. The CDR3 sequence: CASSARRDTGELFF. CDR3 in DNA: TGTGCCAGCAGCGCAAGGAGGGACACCGGGGAGCTGTTTTTT. V usage is TRBV11-3 and J usage is TRBJ2-2; perhaps TRBD2 as D (6 bases). Germline CDR1 is SGHNT and CDR2 is YENEEA. Deletions cut 5 bases from V and 3 bases from J, with 10 bases between. The CDR3 length is 14 residues.

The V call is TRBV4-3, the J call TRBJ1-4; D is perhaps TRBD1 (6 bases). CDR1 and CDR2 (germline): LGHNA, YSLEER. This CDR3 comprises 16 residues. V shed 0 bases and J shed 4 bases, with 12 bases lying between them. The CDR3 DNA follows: TGCGCCAGCAGCCAAGATCCCCGGGGGCTTAATGAAAAACTGTTTTTT. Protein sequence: CASSQDPRGLNEKLFF.

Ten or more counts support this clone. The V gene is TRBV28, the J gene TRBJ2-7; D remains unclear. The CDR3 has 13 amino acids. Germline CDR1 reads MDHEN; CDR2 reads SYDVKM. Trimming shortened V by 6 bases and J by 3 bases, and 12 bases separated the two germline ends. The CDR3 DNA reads TGTGCCAGCAGGAGAGGTCCCTTCTACGAGCAGTACTTC. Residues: CASRRGPFYEQYF. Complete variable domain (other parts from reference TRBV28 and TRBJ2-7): DVKVTQSSRYLVKRTGEKVFLECVQDMDHENMFWYRQDPGLGLRLIYFSYDVKMKEKGDIPEGYSVSREKKERFSLILESASTNQTSMYLCASRRGPFYEQYFGPGTRLTVT.